This is a list of T cell receptor beta chains from one sample in a study of shared clonotypes between healthy human individuals. This table comes from immunoSEQ multiplex PCR, and its TCRdb copy is limited to in-frame clones, with some not included. The sample lists 2 million to 2.5 million clones; about 90% were seen once. Specimen: naive CD4+ T cells from PBMCs. Receptors were obtained from a man younger than 35 in good health. Some clones in this sample may be carry-over from other donors' samples. Each CDR3 is given with its conserved first and last residue.

j_call	v_call	cdr3_aa
TRBJ2-1	TRBV4-2	CASSSRLDEQFF
TRBJ2-2	TRBV7-3	CASSPRPGTGFGTGELFF
TRBJ2-3	TRBV25-1	CASSEYWRGGGEDTQYF
TRBJ1-1	TRBV27	CASSLGLRGTEAFF
TRBJ1-4	TRBV6-5	CASSRGPTNEKLFF
TRBJ1-5	TRBV28	CASRGGTDNQPQHF
TRBJ1-1	TRBV30	CAWAPKRPQAFF
TRBJ1-1	TRBV2	CASSSTQGRDWNTEAFF
TRBJ2-3	TRBV18	CASSPQASGGTDTQYF
TRBJ1-4	TRBV5-1	CASSLNSFNEKLFF
TRBJ2-5	TRBV5-1	CARKSRQGVRTQYF
TRBJ1-1	TRBV6-6	CASSYFPETEAFF
TRBJ2-7	TRBV6-5	CASSYRQTYEQYF
TRBJ2-7	TRBV4-1	CASRKRTDTYEQYF
TRBJ2-1	TRBV5-1	CASSIAVTGEQFF
TRBJ2-5	TRBV7-9	CASSFSAVQETQYF
TRBJ2-5	TRBV6-5	CASSPPGLEETQYF
TRBJ1-1	TRBV6-6	CASSPVDGAFF
TRBJ1-2	TRBV5-1	CASSPDSTNYGYTF
TRBJ1-2	TRBV14	CASSQDRWEGGDYGYTF
TRBJ2-7	TRBV10-3	CAITGLAGSTSYEQYF
TRBJ2-2	TRBV7-2	CASSLKGANTGELFF
TRBJ1-1	TRBV5-4	CASSPRGRGGTEAFF
TRBJ2-3	TRBV28	CASSPYKRSDTQYF
TRBJ1-1	TRBV7-9	CASSEDPNTEAFF
TRBJ2-1	TRBV7-2	CASSIKLAGFYNEQFF
TRBJ1-1	TRBV5-1	CASSLDGQNTEAFF
TRBJ2-7	TRBV4-1	CASSHPASDLSYEQYF
TRBJ1-4	TRBV30	CAWSFLGEKLFF
TRBJ2-5	TRBV7-2	CASSNTGPGAQETQYF
TRBJ2-3	TRBV30	CAWQTASTDTQYF
TRBJ2-2	TRBV2	CASSETSGANTGELFF
TRBJ2-1	TRBV7-3	CASSLVRDRASNEQFF
TRBJ2-3	TRBV5-1	CASSLAGIADTQYF
TRBJ2-1	TRBV30	CAWDSGRAGGDEQFF
TRBJ1-1	TRBV18	CASSLGRGGQTEAFF
TRBJ2-1	TRBV30	CACSGTAISNEQFF
TRBJ2-5	TRBV5-1	CASSLETGYGETQYF
TRBJ2-4	TRBV7-9	CASSFSGEAKNIQYF
TRBJ2-1	TRBV10-3	CAISDSRLAGEGEQFF
TRBJ2-1	TRBV5-1	CASSSGLAALNEQFF
TRBJ2-5	TRBV4-3	CASSLTSGRAGETQYF
TRBJ2-7	TRBV5-1	CASSPGPGHTNYEQYF
TRBJ2-1	TRBV28	CASSYGQKSNEQFF
TRBJ1-1	TRBV11-1	CATLGGPNTEAFF
TRBJ2-1	TRBV9	CASSGREYNEQFF
TRBJ2-1	TRBV7-2	CASSLGSSGRHNEQFF
TRBJ2-1	TRBV10-3	CAISSLREDEQFF
TRBJ1-3	TRBV6-1	CASSEVGTASGNTIYF
TRBJ1-4	TRBV28	CASTTGPMNEKLFF
TRBJ2-5	TRBV19	CASSGSGETQYF
TRBJ2-7	TRBV27	CASRPMGQGPEQYF
TRBJ2-1	TRBV7-9	CASSRRTEGTGEQFF